The 18 T cell receptor beta chains listed next were all sequenced from one sample in a study of siplizumab effects on memory and regulatory T cells (dated by TCRdb to 2018 to 2020). The library was obtained by the immunoSEQ multiplex PCR assay. The immuneACCESS repertoire file appears here via TCRdb, limited to in-frame rearrangements. These files lack a portion of the clones; in checked studies, under half of the deficit traces to unresolved V genes, and the cause of the others is not known. Counted in this sample were about 100,000 clones; 85% to 95% of them appeared once. About 1.5% of the sample rests with the top ten. The sample taken for sequencing was non-Treg CD4+ T cells sorted from blood. The sample's cell subset or site, from its label and the paper: FACS-sorted unstimulated CD4+ non-regulatory T cells. Receptors were obtained from a human donor in good health.

The V and J genes are TRBV6-5 and TRBJ2-5; possible D gene TRBD2, 6 bases. The CDR3 consists of 13 residues. Germline V CDR1 and CDR2: MNHEY, SVGAGI. The germline V and J ends were trimmed by 7 bases and 1 base, with 10 bases remaining between them. CDR3 sequence: CASTRRAQETQYF. The CDR3 DNA reads as TGTGCCAGCACCCGGAGGGCCCAAGAGACCCAGTACTTC.

This chain links TRBV28 with TRBJ2-3; D uncertain. The CDR3 sequence is 14 residues long. CDR1 is MDHEN and CDR2 is SYDVKM in the germline V gene. V shed 10 bases and J shed 3 bases, with 17 bases lying between them. The CDR3 nucleotides read TGTGCCACCCCCTTTCGACGGATTACAGATACGCAGTATTTT. Its translation: CATPFRRITDTQYF.

The chain employs TRBV11-2 and TRBJ1-3, with a weak D call TRBD1 (6 bases). The CDR3 runs 16 residues. From germline, CDR1 is SGHAT and CDR2 FQNNGV. Trimming removed 4 bases from V and 4 bases from J, with 17 bases in between. DNA for the CDR3: TGTGCCAGCAGCTCCCCCCGGGGGGCAAGGGGAAACACCATATATTTT. Translating gives CASSSPRGARGNTIYF.

The chain combines TRBV19 with TRBJ2-5, with 7 bases lining up with TRBD2. The trim removed 6 bases at V and 2 bases at J, leaving 6 bases unmatched. The CDR3 consists of 14 residues. Germline CDR1 reads LNHDA; CDR2 reads SQIVND (reference sequence). CDR3 coding DNA: TGTGCCAGTAGCGTTGGCGGGAGTCAAGAGACCCAGTACTTC. Residues: CASSVGGSQETQYF.

The V call is TRBV6-4, the J call TRBJ2-1; no clear D. Per the germline V gene, CDR1 is MRHNA and CDR2 is SNTAGT. This CDR3 comprises 15 residues. The V end lost 5 bases, the J end lost 3 bases, and 14 bases lay between the germline ends. In nucleotides, the CDR3 is TGTGCCAGCAGTCTGACTCAGACGAACTACAATGAGCAGTTCTTC. Amino acids: CASSLTQTNYNEQFF.

The chain links TRBV5-6 to TRBJ1-2, with 7 nucleotides matching TRBD1. The CDR3 contains 15 residues. Trimming removed 1 base from V and 7 bases from J; junction bases left unmatched: 10. Germline lookup yields CDR1 SGHDT and CDR2 YYEEEE. The CDR3 DNA sequence: TGTGCCAGCAGCTTGCCCGACAGGGCGGTGGGTGGCTACACCTTC. This encodes CASSLPDRAVGGYTF.

The chain has TRBV12-5 and TRBJ1-2; D remains unclear. Trimming left V 6 bases short and J 3 bases short, with 14 bases between. CDR1 is LGHNT, CDR2 FRNRAP, per germline. CDR3 size: 14 residues. CDR3 coding DNA: TGTGCTAGTGGCCGGGCCCAAGATTACTATGGCTACACCTTC. It yields the protein CASGRAQDYYGYTF.

J is TRBJ2-7 and V is TRBV28; D gene unclear. Germline V lookup: CDR1 MDHEN, CDR2 SYDVKM. V lost 1 base, J lost 0 bases, and 10 bases lay in between. The CDR3 length is 15 residues. Here the CDR3 reads CASSLLSDGSYEQYF. As DNA, the CDR3 is TGTGCCAGCAGTTTATTAAGCGACGGCTCCTACGAGCAGTACTTC.

V and J are TRBV5-4 and TRBJ1-2, with D uncertain. V was clipped by 0 bases and J by 2 bases, with 17 bases between them. CDR1 SGHNT and CDR2 YYREEE come from the germline V gene (reference sequence). The CDR3 is 17 residues long. The CDR3 loop is CASSLVSGSLTNYGYTF. The CDR3 DNA is TGTGCCAGCAGCTTGGTTAGCGGGTCCCTGACAAACTATGGCTACACCTTC. The variable domain in full, with the rest retrieved from reference TRBV5-4 and TRBJ1-2, is ETGVTQSPTHLIKTRGQQVTLRCSSQSGHNTVSWYQQALGQGPQFIFQYYREEENGRGNFPPRFSGLQFPNYSSELNVNALELDDSALYLCASSLVSGSLTNYGYTFGSGTRLTVV.

The gene calls are TRBV28 and TRBJ2-2; D perhaps matches TRBD2 (5 bases). The CDR3 covers 12 residues. Germline assignment: CDR1 MDHEN and CDR2 SYDVKM. The DNA for the CDR3 is TGTGGTACAAGCGGTGCCTCCGGGGAGCTGTTTTTT. It codes for CGTSGASGELFF.

The chain combines TRBV7-9 with TRBJ2-7, with 7 bases that match TRBD2. The germline V gene has CDR1 SEHNR and CDR2 FQNEAQ (reference sequence). J gave up 5 bases and V 6 bases, and 13 bases lay outside the gene matches. This CDR3 spans 15 amino acids. This chain's CDR3 is CASRIGVAGADEQYF. CDR3 in DNA: TGTGCCAGCAGGATAGGGGTGGCGGGAGCCGACGAGCAGTACTTC.

This clone appeared a few times. V gene TRBV5-1 combines with J gene TRBJ1-2, with 8 positions matching TRBD1. The V and J ends lost 4 bases and 6 bases, in that order; junction bases with no gene match: 2. This CDR3 is built from 12 residues. Germline CDR1 SGHRS, CDR2 YFSETQ. The CDR3 sequence: CASSPGQDGYTF. Written as DNA, the CDR3 is TGCGCCAGCAGCCCGGGACAGGATGGCTACACCTTC.

The chain uses TRBV2 and TRBJ2-5, with D possibly called TRBD1 or TRBD2 (5 bases each). Per the germline V gene, CDR1 is SNHLY and CDR2 is FYNNEI. The ends were cut back, 1 base at V and 1 base at J, with 10 bases in the middle. The length of the CDR3 is 15 residues. The CDR3 protein is CASSEGRGVQETQYF. In DNA, the CDR3 is TGTGCCAGCAGTGAAGGACGGGGCGTCCAAGAGACCCAGTACTTC.

The chain has TRBV4-1 and TRBJ2-5; 11 bases agree with TRBD2. V shed 3 bases and J 7 bases; nucleotides not matched to a gene: 7. From germline, CDR1 is MGHRA and CDR2 YSYEKL. The CDR3 is 15 amino acids. The DNA of the CDR3 is TGCGCCAGCAGCCAGATTAGCGGGAGGGGTCGGACCCAGTACTTC. Its protein product is CASSQISGRGRTQYF.

This rearrangement joins TRBV9 to TRBJ1-1; perhaps TRBD1 as D (5 bases). The germline CDR1 and CDR2 sequences are SGDLS and YYNGEE. The CDR3 length is 15 residues. V was pared by 0 bases and J by 4 bases, with 13 bases between. The DNA of the CDR3 is TGTGCCAGCAGCGTAGGTCAGGGTTCGACCACTGAAGCTTTCTTT. This sequence encodes CASSVGQGSTTEAFF.

The chain employs TRBV5-1 and TRBJ2-2; maybe TRBD2 (6 bases). V was trimmed by 0 bases and J by 6 bases, leaving 12 bases between them. Germline assignment: CDR1 SGHRS and CDR2 YFSETQ. The CDR3 is 15 residues long. CDR3 DNA: TGCGCCAGCAGCTTGGAGCAGGGAGGCGCCGGGGAGCTGTTTTTT. This translates into CASSLEQGGAGELFF.

This clone has more than one count but fewer than ten. The chain links TRBV6-5 to TRBJ2-3; tentatively, D is TRBD1 (6 bases). Trimming shortened V by 5 bases and J by 1 base, and 10 bases separated the two germline ends. The CDR3 covers 14 residues. The V gene's germline CDR1 is MNHEY and CDR2 SVGAGI. This CDR3 is CASSKQGRTDTQYF. As DNA, the CDR3 is TGTGCCAGCAGTAAACAGGGCCGCACAGATACGCAGTATTTT.

Only a few counts were recorded for this clone. J is TRBJ2-5 and V is TRBV30, with D uncertain. Germline assignment: CDR1 GTSNPN and CDR2 SVGIG (reference sequence). The CDR3 has 13 amino acids. Between the trimmed V and J ends, which lost 1 base and 2 bases, there was a span of 8 bases. CDR3 in DNA: TGTGCCTGGAGTGCGGGCGGACAAGAGACCCAGTACTTC. Protein product: CAWSAGGQETQYF.